This T cell receptor (beta chain) was captured in a study of blood T cell repertoires in COVID-19. At the level of the study: PBMCs, B-cell-depleted T cells, or T cells provided the cDNA or gDNA that made up the material.

The CDR3 contains 15 residues. Germline values: CDR1 SGHTS, CDR2 YDEGEE. The germline V and J ends were trimmed by 4 bases and 5 bases, with 16 bases remaining between them. Clones were read by immunoSEQ multiplex PCR, and TCRdb kept only the in-frame ones, dropping some. The sample records roughly 280,000 clones, 80% to 90% being singletons. The sequenced sample was peripheral blood. The TCR sequence derives from a man younger than 45 with active or convalescent COVID-19. The chain couples TRBV5-8 to TRBJ1-3, with D hard to call. In nucleotides, the CDR3 is TGTGCCAGCAGCCGGGATGGTGCGTCTCGAAACACCATATATTTT. Protein product: CASSRDGASRNTIYF.